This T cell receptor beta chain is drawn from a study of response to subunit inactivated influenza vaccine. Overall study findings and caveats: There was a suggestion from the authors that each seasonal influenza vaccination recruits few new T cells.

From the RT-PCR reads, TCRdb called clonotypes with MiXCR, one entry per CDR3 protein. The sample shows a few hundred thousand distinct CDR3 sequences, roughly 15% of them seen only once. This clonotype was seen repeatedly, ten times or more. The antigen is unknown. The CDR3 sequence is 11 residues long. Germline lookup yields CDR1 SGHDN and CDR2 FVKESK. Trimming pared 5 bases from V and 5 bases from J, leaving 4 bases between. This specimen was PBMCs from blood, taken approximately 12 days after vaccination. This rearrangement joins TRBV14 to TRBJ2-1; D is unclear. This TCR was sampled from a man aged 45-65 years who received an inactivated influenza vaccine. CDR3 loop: CASSVNNEQFF. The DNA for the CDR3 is TGTGCCAGCAGCGTGAACAATGAGCAGTTCTTC.